These 18 T cell receptor beta chains were sequenced from one sample in a study of human CD8 memory T cell subsets. Preparation of the TCR beta libraries relied on UMI-labeled 5' RACE. Reanalyzing the 5' RACE reads, TCRdb keeps one entry per CDR3 protein, without DNA. Its table records 15,000 to 20,000 distinct CDR3 sequences. Sequenced: CD8+ T cells from PBMCs. Receptors were obtained from a human donor in good health.

Judged by frequency, this clonotype is medium-sized (0.01 to 0.1%). This chain uses TRBV21-1 with TRBJ1-1; there is no DNA to check the TCRdb D call of TRBD1. TRBV21-1 counts as a pseudogene. This CDR3 comprises 16 residues. The CDR3 sequence is CASSKGVGTGFTEAFF.

This chain joins TRBV5-1 and TRBJ2-1; there is no DNA to check the TCRdb D call of TRBD1. Germline assignment: CDR1 SGHRS and CDR2 YFSETQ. There are 15 residues in the CDR3. The CDR3 protein is CASRYGLAGDNEQFF.

The J gene is TRBJ2-1, the V gene TRBV4-2; there is no DNA to check the TCRdb D call of TRBD2. The CDR3 length is 16 residues. Germline V gives CDR1 LGHNA, CDR2 YNFKEQ. The CDR3 sequence is CASSQIAGGRHNEQFF.

This chain uses TRBV12-3 or TRBV12-4 with TRBJ1-2. The CDR3 length is 15 residues. The CDR3 region is CASSLNGQVVNGYTF.

The chain joins TRBV7-2 to TRBJ2-1; the D gene TCRdb calls, TRBD1, cannot be checked with no DNA. This CDR3 is 15 amino acids long. Germline CDR1 and CDR2: SGHTA and FQGNSA. The CDR3 loop reads CASSYMDISYNEQFF.

The chain has TRBV10-1 and TRBJ1-5. The CDR3 consists of 13 residues. CDR1 and CDR2 (germline): WNHNN, SYGVQD (reference sequence). The CDR3 here is CASSDSSNQPQHF.

V and J are TRBV7-3 and TRBJ2-7. From germline, CDR1 is SGHTA and CDR2 FQGTGA. The CDR3 spans 13 residues. CDR3 amino acids: CASSLTPSYEQYF.

The rearrangement links TRBV28 to TRBJ2-3; TCRdb gives TRBD1 as the D gene, but with no DNA this cannot be confirmed. Per germline, CDR1 MDHEN and CDR2 SYDVKM. The CDR3 runs 15 residues. CDR3 sequence: CASSTGTGSTDTQYF.

The V gene is TRBV29-1, the J gene TRBJ2-3. This CDR3 has 17 residues. Germline-derived CDR1 and CDR2 are SQVTM and ANQGSEA. The CDR3 region is CSVEGDAQSTSTDTQYF.

This clonotype registers medium-sized by frequency. The V gene is TRBV13, the J gene TRBJ1-2. The CDR3 spans 15 residues. Germline assignment: CDR1 PRHDT and CDR2 FYEKMQ (reference sequence). The chain's CDR3 is CASSLGRQGRDGYTF.

This rearrangement joins TRBV7-8 to TRBJ2-3; TCRdb indicates TRBD2, and absent DNA this call remains unverified. From germline, CDR1 is SGHVS and CDR2 FQNEAQ. The CDR3 is 19 amino acids. The CDR3 sequence: CASSQRGLAGGPDTDTQYF.

This chain joins TRBV19 and TRBJ1-1. Germline V gene lookup returns CDR1 LNHDA and CDR2 SQIVND (reference sequence). The CDR3 extends over 13 amino acids. CDR3 loop: CASKQGLNTEAFF.

This clonotype counts as medium-sized (0.01 to 0.1%) by frequency. The chain combines TRBV29-1 with TRBJ2-7; the D gene TCRdb calls, TRBD1, cannot be checked with no DNA. The CDR3 extends over 13 amino acids. CDR1 is SQVTM, CDR2 ANQGSEA, per germline. CDR3 residues: CSVGQGGGYEQYF.

The genes are TRBV29-1 and TRBJ2-3; TCRdb selects TRBD1, and the lack of DNA leaves this call unchecked. Looked up from germline, CDR1 is SQVTM and CDR2 is ANQGSEA. The CDR3 length is 13 residues. This CDR3 reads CSVLLRGADTQYF.

The V gene is TRBV28, the J gene TRBJ2-3; the D call from TCRdb, TRBD2, cannot be confirmed without DNA. The CDR3 has 19 amino acids. The germline gives CDR1 MDHEN, CDR2 SYDVKM. CDR3 residues: CASSPPPAGGAGVSDTQYF.

The chain uses TRBV19 and TRBJ2-5; no DNA is available, so the TRBD2 call from TCRdb remains unchecked. Germline CDR1 reads LNHDA; CDR2 reads SQIVND (reference sequence). The CDR3 loop spans 14 amino acids. CDR3 in amino acids: CASHPGGRQETQYF.

The rearrangement links TRBV5-1 to TRBJ1-6; TCRdb returns TRBD1, unconfirmable since there is no DNA. This CDR3 has 15 residues. Looked up from germline, CDR1 is SGHRS and CDR2 is YFSETQ. The CDR3 protein is CASSGDRGSNSPLHF.

The chain recombines TRBV9 with TRBJ2-7; lacking DNA, the TRBD2 call made by TCRdb goes unchecked. Germline V CDR1 and CDR2: SGDLS, YYNGEE. The CDR3 is made up of 14 amino acids. CDR3: CASGSGTKTYEQYF.